One and the same sample provided the 30 T cell receptor beta chains below, sequenced in a study of T cells in Graves' hyperthyroidism and ophthalmopathy. It was RNA transcripts that yielded the amplified TCR beta CDR3 regions. Initially, a first-round RT-PCR of the TCR CDR3 employed the HTBI primer set. TCRdb processed the multiplex PCR reads anew with MiXCR; each CDR3 protein has one entry. The data hold a few hundred thousand distinct CDR3 sequences, with approximately 22% observed a single time. Sequencing was done on a sample of blood. The receptor source for this set is a woman aged 50 to 65 with Graves' hyperthyroidism.

The chain links TRBV28 to TRBJ2-7, with 8 bases matching TRBD2. Germline CDR1 and CDR2: MDHEN and SYDVKM. V shed 6 bases, J shed 6 bases, and the junction held 13 bases outside the gene matches. The CDR3 is 15 amino acids. The CDR3, as DNA: TGTGCCAGCAGGCTGGAGCGGGAGATGATCTCCGAGCAGTACTTC. Amino acid sequence: CASRLEREMISEQYF. The whole variable domain, filled in from reference TRBV28 and TRBJ2-7, reads DVKVTQSSRYLVKRTGEKVFLECVQDMDHENMFWYRQDPGLGLRLIYFSYDVKMKEKGDIPEGYSVSREKKERFSLILESASTNQTSMYLCASRLEREMISEQYFGPGTRLTVT.

The V gene is TRBV7-8, the J gene TRBJ1-5; D is possibly TRBD1 (5 bases). The length of the CDR3 is 14 residues. Germline V gene sequence: CDR1 SGHVS, CDR2 FQNEAQ. With 5 bases removed from V and 5 bases from J, the gap between germline ends came to 13 bases. As DNA, the CDR3 is TGTGCCAGCAGCGACGACAGTGACTATCAGCCCCAGCATTTT. Protein product: CASSDDSDYQPQHF.

This clonotype was counted between two and nine times. This rearrangement joins TRBV2 to TRBJ2-4; D remains unclear. In germline, CDR1 is SNHLY, CDR2 FYNNEI. Trimming left V 6 bases short and J 15 bases short, with 15 bases between. This CDR3 has 11 amino acids. The CDR3 here is CASRVESVGYF. DNA for the CDR3: TGTGCCAGCAGAGTAGAATCCGTGGGGTACTTC.

This clonotype has at least ten counts. The chain links TRBV6-1 to TRBJ2-1, with 7 bases identical to TRBD2. V was pared by 6 bases and J by 6 bases, with 20 bases of the junction left unmatched. The CDR3 consists of 18 residues. Looked up from germline, CDR1 is MNHNS and CDR2 is SASEGT. CDR3 in amino acids: CASRDHGLGKEVGNEQFF. CDR3 DNA: TGTGCCAGCAGAGACCATGGACTAGGGAAAGAGGTGGGCAATGAGCAGTTCTTC.

V usage is TRBV2 and J usage is TRBJ1-1; TRBD1 matches 7 bases. Germline V lookup: CDR1 SNHLY, CDR2 FYNNEI. Trimming took 6 bases from V and 8 from J; bases not matched to a gene: 9. The CDR3 runs to 13 residues. CDR3 region: CASRLGGSTEAFF. The DNA of the CDR3 is TGTGCCAGCAGGCTAGGGGGCAGCACGGAAGCTTTCTTT.

This clonotype was observed at least ten times. V is TRBV7-2 and J is TRBJ2-1, with 11 bases matching TRBD2. After removal of 3 bases from V and 3 bases from J, the junction contained 10 bases not matched to a gene. The CDR3 contains 18 residues. Per the germline V gene, CDR1 is SGHTA and CDR2 is FQGNSA. The CDR3 spells CASSLVAGGGLGYNEQFF. CDR3 coding DNA: TGTGCCAGCAGCTTGGTAGCGGGAGGGGGCCTAGGCTACAATGAGCAGTTCTTC.

This clonotype showed up just a few times. The DNA of the CDR3 is TGTGCCAGCAGTCTTGGTGGGGGGACAGGGAGCGAGCAGTACTTC. It yields the protein CASSLGGGTGSEQYF. The J gene is TRBJ2-7, the V gene TRBV28; TRBD1 agrees at 9 bases. The junction had 11 bases not matched to a gene; V was cut back by 5 bases and J by 6 bases. Looked up from germline, CDR1 is MDHEN and CDR2 is SYDVKM. CDR3 size: 15 residues.

This clonotype showed up just a few times. This rearrangement joins TRBV2 to TRBJ2-2, with 8 positions matching TRBD1. This CDR3 spans 16 amino acids. Germline-derived CDR1 and CDR2 are SNHLY and FYNNEI. Trimming cost V 3 bases and J 2 bases; bases outside gene matches: 5. The CDR3 nucleotides are TGTGCCAGCAGTGAGACGACAGGGGAAAACACCGGGGAGCTGTTTTTT. Its translation: CASSETTGENTGELFF.

This clonotype was picked up one time. The chain links TRBV20-1 to TRBJ2-2; the D gene is possibly TRBD2 (6 bases). Germline CDR1 and CDR2: DFQATT and SNEGSKA (reference sequence). The length of the CDR3 is 13 residues. V was cut by 5 bases and J by 7 bases, with 14 bases left in between. CDR3 bases: TGCAGTGCTGTAGAGCGGGTAGACGGGGAGCTGTTTTTT. Residues: CSAVERVDGELFF.

J is TRBJ2-7 and V is TRBV14; a weak D match, TRBD1 (5 bases). Germline V lookup: CDR1 SGHDN, CDR2 FVKESK. There are 15 residues in the CDR3. V dropped 1 base and J dropped 1 base, with 11 bases sitting between them. This CDR3 reads CASSQVLTASYEQYF. The CDR3, as DNA: TGTGCCAGCAGCCAAGTTTTGACAGCTTCCTACGAGCAGTACTTC. Filled out from reference TRBV14 and TRBJ2-7, the complete variable domain reads EAGVTQFPSHSVIEKGQTVTLRCDPISGHDNLYWYRRVMGKEIKFLLHFVKESKQDESGMPNNRFLAERTGGTYSTLKVQPAELEDSGVYFCASSQVLTASYEQYFGPGTRLTVT.

This chain uses TRBV27 with TRBJ2-1; D uncertain. CDR1 and CDR2 from the germline V gene are MNHEY and SMNVEV (reference sequence). Trimming stripped 8 bases from V and 0 bases from J, with 11 bases between. The CDR3 has 14 residues. The DNA for the CDR3 is TGTGCCAGCCACCGAATGGGCTCCTACAATGAGCAGTTCTTC. Translated: CASHRMGSYNEQFF.

The chain uses TRBV2 and TRBJ1-1; no reliable D call. V was trimmed by 7 bases and J by 6 bases, leaving 21 bases between them. The CDR3 length is 15 residues. CDR1 and CDR2 (germline): SNHLY, FYNNEI. CDR3 nucleotide sequence: TGTGCCAGCAAAAGGTCGGAGTGGAGGGAGGCTGAAGCTTTCTTT. As protein: CASKRSEWREAEAFF.

This clonotype came up many times. J is TRBJ1-1 and V is TRBV20-1; D unclear. Looked up from germline, CDR1 is DFQATT and CDR2 is SNEGSKA (reference sequence). There are 15 residues in the CDR3. Trimming cost V 0 bases and J 1 base, with 12 bases left between them. DNA for the CDR3: TGCAGTGCTAGAGACCCCGGACGGCAGAACACTGAAGCTTTCTTT. Amino acid sequence: CSARDPGRQNTEAFF.

With respect to this clonotype: Possible read error: a much larger clone is one base away. The chain employs TRBV6-2 or TRBV6-3 and TRBJ1-1; D possibly corresponds to TRBD1 (6 bases). V was clipped by 6 bases and J by 0 bases, with 17 bases between them. Germline V gene lookup returns CDR1 MNHEY and CDR2 SVGEGT. The CDR3 consists of 16 residues. This chain's CDR3 is CASRSGVGDMNTEAFF. CDR3 bases: TGTGCCAGCAGGTCAGGGGTTGGGGATATGAACACTGAAGCTTTCTTT.

The rearrangement uses TRBV7-9 and TRBJ1-5; D remains ambiguous. The CDR3 runs 15 residues. Trimming removed 5 bases at V and 1 base at J, with 12 bases between. CDR1 is SEHNR, CDR2 FQNEAQ, per germline (reference sequence). This chain's CDR3 is CASSPWTGSNQPQHF. For the CDR3, the DNA is TGTGCCAGCAGCCCTTGGACGGGGAGCAATCAGCCCCAGCATTTT.

This clonotype came up many times. The V gene is TRBV28, the J gene TRBJ1-1; D uncertain. Trimming pared 3 bases from V and 1 base from J, leaving 15 bases between. Per the germline V gene, CDR1 is MDHEN and CDR2 is SYDVKM. The CDR3 is 16 amino acids. The CDR3 DNA sequence: TGTGCCAGCAGTTTTACATACGGGCGGAGGAACACTGAAGCTTTCTTT. It encodes CASSFTYGRRNTEAFF.

This chain joins TRBV6-1 and TRBJ1-2; D might be TRBD1 (6 bases). Germline CDR1 is MNHNS and CDR2 is SASEGT. This CDR3 has 17 amino acids. V lost 8 bases to trimming and J lost 2 bases, with 24 bases between them. The CDR3 region has the DNA TGTGCCAGCCGTACCGGGACACCTTCCCCGGGGAACTATGGCTACACCTTC. Translating gives CASRTGTPSPGNYGYTF.

The genes are TRBV6-2 or TRBV6-3 and TRBJ2-2, with 7 bases lining up with TRBD2. Germline V gives CDR1 MNHEY, CDR2 SVGEGT. This CDR3 is 14 amino acids long. The V and J ends lost 7 bases and 1 base, in that order; junction bases with no gene match: 3. In nucleotides, the CDR3 is TGTGCCAGCACCGGGGGGTTGAACACCGGGGAGCTGTTTTTT. As protein: CASTGGLNTGELFF.

In its sample, this clonotype was seen a few times. The rearrangement joins TRBV9 to TRBJ1-3; unclear D gene. The V gene's germline CDR1 is SGDLS and CDR2 YYNGEE. Trimming stripped 4 bases from V and 2 bases from J, with 16 bases between. This CDR3 spans 16 amino acids. CDR3 in DNA: TGTGCCAGCAGCTCTCCCCGCCGAGAACCTGGAAACACCATATATTTT. It encodes CASSSPRREPGNTIYF.

The chain has TRBV11-2 and TRBJ2-5; either TRBD1 or TRBD2 may supply D (5 bases each). The V gene lost 3 bases and the J gene lost 2 bases, with 16 bases spanning the gap. The CDR3 is 16 amino acids. From germline, CDR1 is SGHAT and CDR2 FQNNGV. The CDR3, as DNA: TGTGCCAGCAGCTTTTTTCTGGGACGGGAACAAGAGACCCAGTACTTC. Its translation is CASSFFLGREQETQYF.

There are many counts of this clonotype. This chain connects TRBV10-3 to TRBJ1-2, with TRBD1 matching over 9 bases. J was trimmed by 8 bases and V by 3 bases; bases with no gene match: 7. Germline CDR1 reads ENHRY; CDR2 reads SYGVKD. This CDR3 spans 14 amino acids. CDR3 bases: TGTGCCATCAGTGATTTGGGACAGGGATCAGGCTACACCTTC. This sequence encodes CAISDLGQGSGYTF.

This clonotype was seen ten or more times. V usage is TRBV11-2 and J usage is TRBJ1-1; D might be TRBD1 (5 bases). CDR3 length equals 13 residues. The V and J ends lost 5 bases and 1 base respectively, with 8 bases between them. CDR1 and CDR2 from the germline V gene are SGHAT and FQNNGV. CDR3 nucleotide sequence: TGTGCCAGCAGCCGAGACAGGAACACTGAAGCTTTCTTT. Residues: CASSRDRNTEAFF.

The table lists this clonotype with a few counts. The chain joins TRBV20-1 to TRBJ2-2, with a tentative D call TRBD2 (5 bases). Trimming pared 3 bases from V and 0 bases from J, leaving 8 bases between. The V gene's germline CDR1 is DFQATT and CDR2 SNEGSKA (reference sequence). The length of the CDR3 is 14 residues. The CDR3 spells CSASAGTNTGELFF. In DNA form, the CDR3 reads TGCAGTGCTAGCGCGGGCACGAACACCGGGGAGCTGTTTTTT.

This clonotype was counted many times. The rearrangement links TRBV11-1 to TRBJ2-1; 10 nucleotides align to TRBD1. The trim removed 0 bases at V and 8 bases at J, leaving 16 bases unmatched. The germline V gene encodes CDR1 SGHAT and CDR2 FQDESV (reference sequence). The length of the CDR3 is 19 residues. This CDR3 is CASSLAIGWTGGLVDEQFF. The CDR3 DNA reads TGTGCCAGCAGCTTAGCTATCGGGTGGACAGGGGGTTTAGTCGATGAGCAGTTCTTC.

The chain employs TRBV20-1 and TRBJ1-2; 9 bases are shared with TRBD1. CDR1 and CDR2 from the germline V gene are DFQATT and SNEGSKA (reference sequence). V gave up 5 bases and J gave up 6 bases; unmatched junction bases: 19. The CDR3 is 17 residues long. The DNA of the CDR3 is TGCAGTGCTTTCGGGGGGGACAGGGCTCAAGGGCTCAATGGCTACACCTTC. It translates to CSAFGGDRAQGLNGYTF.

This clonotype was found many times. CDR3 residues: CASSQGGQGARAFF. DNA for the CDR3: TGTGCCAGCAGCCAAGGAGGGCAGGGGGCGCGAGCTTTCTTT. This chain uses TRBV3-1 with TRBJ1-1; 8 bases fit TRBD1. V dropped 1 base and J dropped 10; count of bases not matched to a gene: 8. Germline V gene lookup returns CDR1 LGHDT and CDR2 YNNKEL (reference sequence). This CDR3 comprises 14 residues.

This chain uses TRBV12-3 or TRBV12-4 with TRBJ2-1; perhaps TRBD1 as D (6 bases). CDR3 length: 22 residues. V was trimmed by 5 bases and J by 0 bases, leaving 32 bases between them. CDR3 DNA sequence: TGTGCCAGCAGTGCTATCCGAATCAGCGACAGGTGGGACCCGAGCTCCTACAATGAGCAGTTCTTC. It yields the protein CASSAIRISDRWDPSSYNEQFF.

This clonotype has at least ten counts. V usage is TRBV15 and J usage is TRBJ2-1, with D possibly being TRBD1 (6 bases). The CDR3 contains 18 residues. Germline values: CDR1 LNHNV, CDR2 YYDKDF (reference sequence). V lost 0 bases and J lost 1, with 16 bases in between. The CDR3 spells CATSRDLGHTNSYNEQFF. The CDR3 DNA follows: TGTGCCACCAGCAGAGATCTGGGACACACAAATTCCTACAATGAGCAGTTCTTC.

This clonotype was recorded at least ten times. This sequence joins TRBV12-5 and TRBJ1-4, with TRBD1 matching 7 bases. J was trimmed by 6 bases and V by 2 bases; bases with no gene match: 9. Germline V lookup: CDR1 LGHNT, CDR2 FRNRAP. This CDR3 region has 16 residues. The CDR3 region has the DNA TGTGCTAGTGGTTTGCGAGCGGCCGGGACAGATGAAAAACTGTTTTTT. Protein sequence: CASGLRAAGTDEKLFF.

This chain joins TRBV11-2 and TRBJ2-2; D is uncertain. The germline gives CDR1 SGHAT, CDR2 FQNNGV. The V end was cut by 10 bases, the J end by 8 bases, with 11 bases between. The CDR3 has 11 residues. CDR3 sequence: CATSTGGELFF. CDR3 in DNA: TGTGCCACCTCAACCGGGGGGGAGCTGTTTTTT.